This TCR beta chain was captured by sequencing in a study of T cells in Graves' hyperthyroidism and ophthalmopathy. Amplification targeted TCR beta CDR3 regions from RNA transcripts. A set of HTBI primers served as the primers for a first-round RT-PCR of the TCR CDR3. TCRdb used MiXCR to reprocess the multiplex PCR reads, holding one entry per CDR3 protein. The data show about 770,000 distinct CDR3 sequences, roughly a sixth seen once. This CDR3 spans 15 amino acids. Germline loops: CDR1 SGHTA, CDR2 FQGTGA. Trimming removed 1 base at V and 2 bases at J, with 10 bases between. This clonotype was seen many times.

The clonotype was recovered from a woman in her forties or fifties with Graves' hyperthyroidism that later progressed to Graves' ophthalmopathy. This rearrangement joins TRBV7-3 to TRBJ2-3; no reliable D call. Sequences were obtained from blood. The CDR3 loop reads CASSLNGGDTDTQYF. The DNA for the CDR3 is TGTGCCAGCAGCTTAAACGGTGGGGACACAGATACGCAGTATTTT.